The 20 T cell receptor beta chains reported below all come from one sample, sequenced in a study of Ad26.COV2.S vaccination and SARS-CoV-2 variants. Treatment meaning: roughly 20 received Ad26.COV2.S at low or high dose, single or two shots; 5 received placebo; per-sample allocation not given. The samples date from day 63 after the first vaccine or placebo injection. Some clones are missing from TCRdb's copy, which holds only in-frame ones; the method was immunoSEQ multiplex PCR. The top ten hold around 5.3% of the sample, which has hundreds of thousands of clones, approximately 90% seen once. The source material was peripheral blood, sampled in a trial of Ad26.COV2.S vaccine versus placebo. The receptors stem from a person aged 18-65 years who received the Ad26.COV2.S COVID-19 vaccine or a placebo.

The CDR3 nucleotides read TGTGCCAGCAGTGAAGTTGTCAGTCTGGGCAGCATGAACACTGAAGCTTTCTTT. It encodes CASSEVVSLGSMNTEAFF. The gene calls are TRBV2 and TRBJ1-1; D gene ambiguous. V dropped 1 base and J dropped 0 bases, with 18 bases sitting between them. Germline loops: CDR1 SNHLY, CDR2 FYNNEI. The CDR3 has 18 residues.

The chain joins TRBV24-1 to TRBJ2-1, with D maybe TRBD1 (6 bases). The CDR3 totals 15 residues. Germline values: CDR1 KGHDR, CDR2 SFDVKD. Trimming removed 3 bases from V and 6 bases from J, with 14 bases in between. CDR3 sequence: CATSDPGTRANEQFF. For the CDR3, the DNA is TGTGCCACCAGTGATCCCGGGACAAGAGCCAATGAGCAGTTCTTC.

V usage is TRBV7-9 and J usage is TRBJ1-2; D gene ambiguous. Trimming stripped 1 base from V and 8 bases from J, with 11 bases between. The CDR3 runs to 13 residues. Germline CDR1 and CDR2: SEHNR and FQNEAQ (reference sequence). The CDR3 nucleotides read TGTGCCAGCAGCTTAGTCCACGAGGTAGGCTACACCTTC. Encoded protein: CASSLVHEVGYTF.

The chain combines TRBV7-2 with TRBJ2-7; D call uncertain. The CDR3 contains 14 residues. The germline V gene encodes CDR1 SGHTA and CDR2 FQGNSA. Trimming pared 5 bases from V and 0 bases from J, leaving 11 bases between. CDR3 amino acids: CASSAGSSSYEQYF. The CDR3 nucleotides are TGTGCCAGCAGCGCAGGCTCGAGCTCCTACGAGCAGTACTTC.

The J gene is TRBJ2-6, the V gene TRBV5-1; perhaps TRBD1 as D (6 bases). The V gene's germline CDR1 is SGHRS and CDR2 YFSETQ. This CDR3 is 17 amino acids long. V was clipped by 5 bases and J by 0 bases, with 15 bases between them. The CDR3 sequence is CASSVTGVISGANVLTF. In nucleotides, the CDR3 is TGCGCCAGCAGTGTGACAGGAGTTATCTCTGGGGCCAACGTCCTGACTTTC.

The gene calls are TRBV7-9 and TRBJ2-7, with 11 bases matching TRBD1. The CDR3 is made up of 15 amino acids. Germline CDR1 and CDR2: SEHNR and FQNEAQ (reference sequence). Trimming at V came to 5 bases and at J to 4 bases, leaving 7 bases not matched to a gene. As DNA, the CDR3 is TGTGCCAGCAGCCCTTTAGGACAGGGGGCTTACGAGCAGTACTTC. Encoded protein: CASSPLGQGAYEQYF.

The chain uses TRBV25-1 and TRBJ1-2, with D maybe TRBD1 (6 bases). In germline, CDR1 is MGHDK, CDR2 SYGVNS. Trimming left V 7 bases short and J 2 bases short, with 14 bases between. The CDR3 extends over 14 amino acids. The CDR3 spells CASTRTGQNYGYTF. In nucleotides, the CDR3 is TGTGCCAGCACCCGAACTGGACAGAACTATGGCTACACCTTC.

The gene calls are TRBV19 and TRBJ2-7; D remains unclear. The germline V and J ends were trimmed by 4 bases and 7 bases, with 14 bases remaining between them. Germline assignment: CDR1 LNHDA and CDR2 SQIVND (reference sequence). The CDR3 sequence is 13 residues long. The CDR3 sequence: CASSTVPLGEQYF. DNA of the CDR3: TGTGCCAGTAGTACGGTCCCACTCGGGGAGCAGTACTTC.

The genes are TRBV19 and TRBJ2-5; tentatively, D is TRBD1 (6 bases). The V gene lost 9 bases and the J gene lost 5 bases, with 16 bases spanning the gap. The CDR3 consists of 13 residues. The germline CDR1 and CDR2 sequences are LNHDA and SQIVND (reference sequence). The CDR3 sequence is CASFRGRLETQYF. CDR3 coding DNA: TGTGCCAGCTTCAGGGGAAGGCTGGAGACCCAGTACTTC.

This chain uses TRBV11-2 with TRBJ2-1; 7 bases map to TRBD1. The ends lost 0 bases at V and 8 bases at J; junction bases unmatched: 10. This CDR3 region has 16 residues. CDR1 is SGHAT, CDR2 FQNNGV, per germline. The CDR3 sequence: CASSLDRRQGLDEQFF. The CDR3, as DNA: TGTGCCAGCAGCTTAGATAGGAGACAGGGATTAGATGAGCAGTTCTTC.

V gene TRBV11-2 combines with J gene TRBJ1-4, with D unresolved. Per the germline V gene, CDR1 is SGHAT and CDR2 is FQNNGV. Trimming cost V 5 bases and J 5 bases, with 12 bases left between them. CDR3 length: 14 residues. Written as DNA, the CDR3 is TGTGCCAGCAGCCCAGGCTCCCCAAATGAAAAACTGTTTTTT. It yields the protein CASSPGSPNEKLFF.

This clone turned up a few times. The chain couples TRBV5-1 to TRBJ1-4; D is uncertain. Trimming shortened V by 4 bases and J by 7 bases, and 11 bases separated the two germline ends. The CDR3 has 13 residues. The germline gives CDR1 SGHRS, CDR2 YFSETQ. The CDR3 DNA follows: TGCGCCAGCAGCCCACCATCGGGTGAAAAACTGTTTTTT. Translating it yields CASSPPSGEKLFF. The full variable domain, completed using reference TRBV5-1 and TRBJ1-4, is KAGVTQTPRYLIKTRGQQVTLSCSPISGHRSVSWYQQTPGQGLQFLFEYFSETQRNKGNFPGRFSGRQFSNSRSEMNVSTLELGDSALYLCASSPPSGEKLFFGSGTQLSVL.

The genes are TRBV6-5 and TRBJ2-2; 7 bases line up with TRBD1. The CDR3 sequence is 15 residues long. Germline V gene sequence: CDR1 MNHEY, CDR2 SVGAGI. The V and J ends lost 6 bases and 0 bases, in that order; junction bases with no gene match: 4. As DNA, the CDR3 is TGTGCCAGCAGCCCGACAGGGCCGAACACCGGGGAGCTGTTTTTT. This codes for CASSPTGPNTGELFF.

In its sample, this clone was seen a few times. The J gene is TRBJ1-5, the V gene TRBV6-1; D uncertain. The CDR3 loop spans 12 amino acids. The V gene's germline CDR1 is MNHNS and CDR2 SASEGT. V lost 2 bases and J lost 5, with 4 bases in between. The CDR3 region is CASSERYQPQHF. The CDR3 bases are TGTGCCAGCAGTGAAAGATATCAGCCCCAGCATTTT.

Here the CDR3 DNA reads TGTGCCAGCAGCTCCCTAGGGAAACCAAACACTGAAGCTTTCTTT. It translates to CASSSLGKPNTEAFF. The V call is TRBV11-2, the J call TRBJ1-1; D is uncertain. V lost 4 bases and J lost 2, with 14 bases in between. This CDR3 has 15 residues. Germline V gene lookup returns CDR1 SGHAT and CDR2 FQNNGV. Looking up the rest from reference TRBV11-2 and TRBJ1-1 gives the full variable domain: EAGVAQSPRYKIIEKRQSVAFWCNPISGHATLYWYQQILGQGPKLLIQFQNNGVVDDSQLPKDRFSAERLKGVDSTLKIQPAKLEDSAVYLCASSSLGKPNTEAFFGQGTRLTVV.

The rearrangement links TRBV5-4 to TRBJ2-7; the match to TRBD2 covers 10 bases. Germline V CDR1 and CDR2: SGHNT, YYREEE (reference sequence). CDR3 length equals 15 residues. With 4 bases clipped from V and 5 bases from J, the junction kept 9 bases outside the gene matches. CDR3 residues: CASSAPLAGVHEQYF. The CDR3 DNA follows: TGTGCCAGCAGCGCGCCCCTAGCGGGAGTACACGAGCAGTACTTC. Full variable domain (rest looked up from reference TRBV5-4 and TRBJ2-7): ETGVTQSPTHLIKTRGQQVTLRCSSQSGHNTVSWYQQALGQGPQFIFQYYREEENGRGNFPPRFSGLQFPNYSSELNVNALELDDSALYLCASSAPLAGVHEQYFGPGTRLTVT.

This clone was seen once. This chain uses TRBV16 with TRBJ1-1; D call uncertain. The CDR3 covers 15 residues. Trimming removed 1 base from V and 1 base from J, with 10 bases in between. The germline V gene has CDR1 KGHSY and CDR2 FQNENV. The CDR3 loop reads CASSQFGQQNTEAFF. DNA for the CDR3: TGTGCCAGCAGCCAATTCGGCCAGCAGAACACTGAAGCTTTCTTT.

A word on this clone: Other DNA sequences from this sample encode an identical CDR3 as well. CDR3 in DNA: TGCGCCAGCAGCTTAGGGGTGAACACTGAAGCTTTCTTT. Protein product: CASSLGVNTEAFF. The chain combines TRBV5-1 with TRBJ1-1; tentative D call: TRBD1 (5 bases). V lost 2 bases, J lost 0 bases, and 5 bases lay in between. This CDR3 region has 13 residues. Germline assignment: CDR1 SGHRS and CDR2 YFSETQ.

A few counts support this clone. The chain employs TRBV7-3 and TRBJ1-1; tentatively, D is TRBD1 (6 bases). Germline V gene sequence: CDR1 SGHTA, CDR2 FQGTGA. The CDR3 totals 16 residues. V was clipped by 6 bases and J by 0 bases, with 17 bases between them. The CDR3 spells CASSHGGSPMNTEAFF. The CDR3 DNA is TGTGCCAGCAGTCACGGGGGCTCCCCCATGAACACTGAAGCTTTCTTT.

The J gene is TRBJ2-1, the V gene TRBV19; either TRBD1 or TRBD2 may supply D (5 bases each). V was clipped by 3 bases and J by 1 base, with 19 bases between them. CDR1 and CDR2 from the germline V gene are LNHDA and SQIVND (reference sequence). The CDR3 consists of 18 residues. The CDR3 DNA is TGTGCCAGTAGTATGGAAGCGGTCCTAGGGGAGTCCTACAATGAGCAGTTCTTC. Translated: CASSMEAVLGESYNEQFF.